This T cell receptor beta chain came from a study of blood T cell repertoires in COVID-19 (dated by TCRdb to about 2020). In terms of the full investigation: Collaborator samples came from the United States, Italy and Spain and covered acute and convalescent phases of COVID-19. Deeply sampled blood TCRbeta repertoires from subjects exposed to, actively infected with, or recovered from COVID-19 were included in the dataset. Where available, HLA class I and class II types were obtained from metadata supplied by the sample provider rather than from assay-based typing. The prospective study material was composed of cDNA or gDNA derived from T cells, B-cell-depleted T cells, or PBMCs. Nearly every sample came with metadata listing a de-identified subject ID, COVID-19 status, age in years and sex. The samples were drawn from two sources: the first 160 participants of the ongoing ImmuneRACE study, and some 1,300 subjects contributed by 6 global collaborators. The repertoires were released in a freely available public database intended as a resource for research on the immune response to SARS-CoV-2.

Note on this clone: This receptor's antigen is unknown. It has no much larger one-base neighbor in the sample; base qualities were not kept.

TCRbeta CDR3 regions were amplified from genomic DNA by means of the immunoSEQ Assay, a bias-controlled multiplex PCR. Concerning the study's data processing: Within the assay, amplification of reference gene primers was used to estimate how many nucleated cells each sample contained. Sequence reads were collapsed and filtered to measure the absolute abundance of every unique TCRbeta CDR3 rearrangement. For each sample, productive Simpson clonality was calculated by taking the square root of Simpson's diversity index across productive rearrangements. Entries here come from immuneACCESS through TCRdb and include only in-frame sequences with V and J called. Some clones fail to appear in such tables; in the studies checked, an unresolved V gene covers under half of the shortfall, and the cause of the remainder is unknown. V and J calls and clone size are as listed in that table; D and trimming were resolved from the DNA. Across this sample there are about 73,000 clones, with roughly 80% seen only once. Of the sample, under 2% is held by the ten largest clones.

Collaborating institutions collected whole blood in K2EDTA tubes following their own protocols. For TCRbeta analysis, collaborators shipped samples as frozen whole blood, isolated PBMCs, or DNA extracted from either of those sample types. General conclusions and limits of the study: Clinical and demographic metadata were provided uncurated, with the amount varying by source and participant.

Ends trimmed: V by 3 bases, J by 7 bases; bases unmatched to a gene: 5. The CDR3 has 15 amino acids, counting the end cysteine and phenylalanine. Of all the DNA, just the CDR3 is kept, 45 bases in frame from base 1. Taken from the germline V gene (reference sequence), the CDR1 and CDR2 loops are MNHEY and SMNVEV. This chain is built from TRBV27 and TRBJ2-1, with 11 central nucleotides matching TRBD2. This receptor was taken from a woman aged 60-75 years with acute or convalescent COVID-19. The sample was peripheral blood. The DNA is TGTGCCAGCAGTTTTATAGCGGGGGGGCTTAATGAGCAGTTCTTC. Its protein reads: CASSFIAGGLNEQFF.